The 6 T cell receptor beta chains given below trace back to one sample, sequenced in a study of T cell clones after liver transplantation. Sequencing was performed with immunoSEQ multiplex PCR; in TCRdb, only in-frame clones are kept and a portion is missing. The data show tens of thousands of clones, 83% seen once. Sequenced here: CD4+ T cells from blood, sampled at the 22-month timepoint. All receptors derive from a human patient who received a liver transplant. T cells may partly derive from the graft donor.

V usage is TRBV19 and J usage is TRBJ1-2; D ambiguous. The ends were cut back, 7 bases at V and 2 bases at J, with 17 bases in the middle. Germline CDR1 reads LNHDA; CDR2 reads SQIVND (reference sequence). The CDR3 spans 15 residues. CDR3 coding DNA: TGTGCCAGTAAGTTAGGGCCGGGTTCCAACTATGGCTACACCTTC. Translating gives CASKLGPGSNYGYTF.

The chain carries TRBV6-1 and TRBJ1-2; D not certain. The V end lost 5 bases, the J end lost 0 bases, and 7 bases lay between the germline ends. The CDR3 runs 13 residues. CDR1 is MNHNS, CDR2 SASEGT, per germline. The CDR3 DNA reads as TGTGCCAGCAGTCCGGGAGCTAACTATGGCTACACCTTC. Amino acid sequence: CASSPGANYGYTF.

The sample holds one count of this clone. The chain combines TRBV9 with TRBJ2-2; 11 bases are shared with TRBD2. CDR3 length equals 15 residues. Trimming removed 3 bases from V and 8 bases from J; junction bases left unmatched: 6. The germline gives CDR1 SGDLS, CDR2 YYNGEE. CDR3 sequence: CASSDLAGGQGELFF. CDR3 coding DNA: TGTGCCAGCAGCGACTTAGCGGGAGGGCAGGGGGAGCTGTTTTTT. Full variable domain (missing parts from reference TRBV9 and TRBJ2-2): DSGVTQTPKHLITATGQRVTLRCSPRSGDLSVYWYQQSLDQGLQFLIQYYNGEERAKGNILERFSAQQFPDLHSELNLSSLELGDSALYFCASSDLAGGQGELFFGEGSRLTVL.

The chain employs TRBV29-1 and TRBJ2-1, with 8 nucleotides matching TRBD2. The CDR3 loop spans 11 amino acids. The ends lost 6 bases at V and 8 bases at J; junction bases unmatched: 3. Per the germline V gene, CDR1 is SQVTM and CDR2 is ANQGSEA. The CDR3 is CSVAGVDEQFF. Here the CDR3 DNA reads TGCAGCGTAGCGGGAGTCGATGAGCAGTTCTTC.

V is TRBV11-3 and J is TRBJ2-1; D might be TRBD2 (6 bases). In germline, CDR1 is SGHNT, CDR2 YENEEA. Trimming left V 1 base short and J 6 bases short, with 13 bases between. CDR3 size: 15 residues. The CDR3 spells CASSLGRRGGNEQFF. The CDR3 DNA reads as TGTGCCAGCAGCTTAGGTCGGAGGGGAGGCAATGAGCAGTTCTTC.

The rearrangement uses TRBV7-2 and TRBJ2-7, with D unclear. V was cut by 4 bases and J by 4 bases, with 17 bases left in between. This CDR3 comprises 15 residues. In germline, CDR1 is SGHTA, CDR2 FQGNSA. The CDR3 nucleotides are TGTGCCAGCAGCTCGACGGTTGGACCTTTGTACGAGCAGTACTTC. Encoded protein: CASSSTVGPLYEQYF.